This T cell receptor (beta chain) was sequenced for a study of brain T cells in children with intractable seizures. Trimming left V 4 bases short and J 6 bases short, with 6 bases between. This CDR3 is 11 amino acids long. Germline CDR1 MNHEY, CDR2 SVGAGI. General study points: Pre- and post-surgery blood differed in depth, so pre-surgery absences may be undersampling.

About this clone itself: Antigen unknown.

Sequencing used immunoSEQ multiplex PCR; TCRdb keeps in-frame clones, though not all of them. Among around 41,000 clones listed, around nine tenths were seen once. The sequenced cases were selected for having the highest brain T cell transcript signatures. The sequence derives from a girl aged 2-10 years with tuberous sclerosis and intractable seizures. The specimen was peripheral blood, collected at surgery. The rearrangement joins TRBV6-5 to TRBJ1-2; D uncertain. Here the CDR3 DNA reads TGTGCCAGCAGTTCGGGTCATGGCTACACCTTC. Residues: CASSSGHGYTF.